The following is a TCR beta chain sequence with its context. The data are from a study of control samples from healthy donors and cancer patients. Sequenced by immunoSEQ multiplex PCR; TCRdb stores in-frame clones only, minus some. The sample lists fewer than 110,000 clones, more than 85% occurring once. V gave up 6 bases and J gave up 7 bases; unmatched junction bases: 5. Germline V gives CDR1 DFQATT, CDR2 SNEGSKA (reference sequence). This CDR3 spans 11 amino acids. The sequencing input was blood. The TCR sequence derives from a young man in good health. The chain recombines TRBV20-1 with TRBJ1-2; TRBD1 matches 7 bases. DNA of the CDR3: TGCAGTGCGTACGACAGGGCTGGCTACACCTTC. Amino acid sequence: CSAYDRAGYTF.